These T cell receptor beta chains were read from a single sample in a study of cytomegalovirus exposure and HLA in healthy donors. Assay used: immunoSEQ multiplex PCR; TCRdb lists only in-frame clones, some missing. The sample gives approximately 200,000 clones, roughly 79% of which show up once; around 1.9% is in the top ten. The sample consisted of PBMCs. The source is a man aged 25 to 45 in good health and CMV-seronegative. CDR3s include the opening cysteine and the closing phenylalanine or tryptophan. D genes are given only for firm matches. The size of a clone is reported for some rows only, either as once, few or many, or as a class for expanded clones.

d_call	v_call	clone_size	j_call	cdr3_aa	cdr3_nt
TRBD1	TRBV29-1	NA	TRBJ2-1	CSVGQGLSNEQFF	TGCAGCGTTGGACAGGGGCTCTCGAATGAGCAGTTCTTC
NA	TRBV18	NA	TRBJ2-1	CASSRKEGDNEQFF	TGTGCCAGCTCACGAAAGGAGGGTGACAATGAGCAGTTCTTC
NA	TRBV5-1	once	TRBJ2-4	CASSLAIDSEDRKNIQYF	TGCGCCAGCAGCTTGGCCATCGATTCGGAGGACAGAAAAAACATTCAGTACTTC
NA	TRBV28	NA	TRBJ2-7	CASSLRSTGFGDEQYF	TGTGCCAGCAGTTTACGCAGTACAGGGTTCGGGGACGAGCAGTACTTC
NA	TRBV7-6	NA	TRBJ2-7	CASSPRDPAYEQYF	TGTGCCAGCAGCCCGCGGGACCCCGCCTACGAGCAGTACTTC
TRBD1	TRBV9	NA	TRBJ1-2	CASSVRDRAFGYTF	TGTGCCAGCAGCGTCCGGGACAGGGCTTTTGGCTACACCTTC
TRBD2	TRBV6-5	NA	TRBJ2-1	CASSYSASGSYNEQFF	TGTGCCAGCAGTTACTCGGCTAGCGGCTCCTACAATGAGCAGTTCTTC
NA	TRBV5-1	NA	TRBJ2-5	CASSFTGLSGETQYF	TGCGCCAGCAGCTTTACCGGACTGAGTGGGGAGACCCAGTACTTC
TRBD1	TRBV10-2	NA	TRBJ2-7	CASSTLPISTGGSYEQYF	TGCGCCAGCAGTACCCTACCGATTTCGACAGGGGGGTCCTACGAGCAGTACTTC
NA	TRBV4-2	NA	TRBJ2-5	CASSFAGSQETQYF	TGTGCCAGCAGCTTCGCGGGATCTCAAGAGACCCAGTACTTC
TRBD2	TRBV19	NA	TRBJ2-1	CASSKGLAIYNEQFF	TGTGCCAGTAGTAAGGGACTAGCTATCTACAATGAGCAGTTCTTC
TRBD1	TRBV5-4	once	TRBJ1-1	CASSLLAGGRTEAFF	TGTGCCAGCAGCTTGTTGGCAGGGGGACGCACTGAAGCTTTCTTT
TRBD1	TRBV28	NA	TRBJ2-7	CAHRGQSSYEQYF	TGTGCGCACAGGGGGCAGAGCTCCTACGAGCAGTACTTC
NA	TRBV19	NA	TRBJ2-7	CAILGGRGTYEQYF	TGTGCCATCCTAGGGGGTCGGGGAACCTACGAGCAGTACTTC
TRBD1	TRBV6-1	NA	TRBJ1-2	CASSGTQGIRNYGYTF	TGTGCCAGCAGTGGCACACAGGGGATCAGAAACTATGGCTACACCTTC
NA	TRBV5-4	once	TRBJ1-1	CASSDVGTLVEAFF	TGTGCCAGCAGCGACGTCGGGACACTCGTTGAAGCTTTCTTT
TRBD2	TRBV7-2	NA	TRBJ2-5	CASSDLTSGQETQYF	TGTGCCAGCAGCGACCTCACTAGCGGACAAGAGACCCAGTACTTC
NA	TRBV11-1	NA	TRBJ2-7	CASSPSWRAKEQYF	TGTGCCAGCAGCCCGAGTTGGAGGGCCAAAGAGCAGTACTTC
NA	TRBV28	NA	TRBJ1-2	CASSTPGVGYTF	TGTGCCAGCTCAACCCCGGGGGTGGGCTACACCTTC
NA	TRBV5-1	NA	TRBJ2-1	CASSRDGTPGFF	TGCGCCAGCAGCCGCGACGGGACTCCAGGGTTCTTC
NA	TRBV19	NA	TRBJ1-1	CASRYSDSMEAFF	TGTGCCAGTAGATACAGTGACAGCATGGAAGCTTTCTTT
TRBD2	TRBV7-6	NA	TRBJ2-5	CASSLGSAGARETQYF	TGTGCCAGCAGCTTAGGTTCCGCGGGAGCGCGAGAGACCCAGTACTTC
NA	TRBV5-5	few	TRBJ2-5	CASSFHGERETQYF	TGTGCCAGCAGCTTTCACGGAGAACGGGAGACCCAGTACTTC
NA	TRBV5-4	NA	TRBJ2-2	CASSYTGELFF	TGTGCCAGCAGTTATACCGGGGAGCTGTTTTTT
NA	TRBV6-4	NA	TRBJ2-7	CASKKEEGSIYEQYF	TGTGCCAGCAAAAAGGAGGAGGGGTCCATCTACGAGCAGTACTTC
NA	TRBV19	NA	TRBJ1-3	CASSISAVSGNTIYF	TGTGCCAGTAGTATCTCAGCGGTTTCTGGAAACACCATATATTTT
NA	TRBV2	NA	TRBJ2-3	CASSVGWESTDTQYF	TGTGCCAGCAGTGTTGGGTGGGAGAGCACAGATACGCAGTATTTT
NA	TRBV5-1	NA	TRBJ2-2	CASSLEGYPGELFF	TGCGCCAGCAGCTTGGAGGGGTACCCCGGGGAGCTGTTTTTT
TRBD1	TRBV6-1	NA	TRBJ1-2	CASSETGTEYDDGYTF	TGTGCCAGCAGTGAAACCGGGACAGAGTATGATGATGGCTACACCTTC
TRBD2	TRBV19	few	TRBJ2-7	CASSHLLSGGSSYEQYF	TGTGCCAGTAGTCACCTCTTAAGCGGGGGTAGCTCCTACGAGCAGTACTTC
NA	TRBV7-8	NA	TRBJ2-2	CASSLPGVALNTGELFF	TGTGCCAGCAGCTTGCCGGGGGTAGCGTTAAACACCGGGGAGCTGTTTTTT
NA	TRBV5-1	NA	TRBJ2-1	CASSPINPQGTWGNEQFF	TGCGCCAGCAGCCCGATTAACCCACAGGGGACTTGGGGCAATGAGCAGTTCTTC
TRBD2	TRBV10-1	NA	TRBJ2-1	CASSESAGLAGSYNEQFF	TGCGCCAGCAGTGAGTCAGCGGGGCTAGCGGGGTCCTACAATGAGCAGTTCTTC
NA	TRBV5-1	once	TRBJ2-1	CASSLDIRDFRFF	TGCGCCAGCAGCTTGGATATAAGGGACTTTCGGTTCTTC
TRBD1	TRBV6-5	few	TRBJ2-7	CASSQGAYEQYF	TGTGCCAGCAGTCAGGGGGCCTACGAGCAGTACTTC
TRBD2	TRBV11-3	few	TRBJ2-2	CASSWGGAGELFF	TGTGCCAGCAGCTGGGGGGGGGCCGGGGAGCTGTTTTTT
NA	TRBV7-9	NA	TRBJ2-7	CASSLLSGEQYF	TGTGCCAGCAGCTTACTCTCCGGCGAGCAGTACTTC
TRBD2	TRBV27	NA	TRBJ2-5	CATKAAGGRETQYF	TGTGCCACAAAGGCCGCGGGAGGTCGAGAGACCCAGTACTTC
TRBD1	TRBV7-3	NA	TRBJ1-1	CASSLTRRDRGARNTEAFF	TGTGCCAGCAGCTTAACGAGGAGGGACAGGGGGGCAAGGAACACTGAAGCTTTCTTT
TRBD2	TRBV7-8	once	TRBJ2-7	CASSYRTSGRAQGSYEQYF	TGTGCCAGCAGCTACCGGACTAGCGGGAGGGCCCAAGGGTCCTACGAGCAGTACTTC
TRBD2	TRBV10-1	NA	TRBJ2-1	CASSEETSGRPQQFF	TGCGCCAGCAGTGAAGAGACTAGCGGGAGGCCACAGCAGTTCTTC
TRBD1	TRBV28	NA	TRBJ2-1	CASSTSRGYYNEQFF	TGTGCCAGCAGTACCAGCAGGGGGTACTACAATGAGCAGTTCTTC
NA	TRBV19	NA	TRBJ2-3	CASSIRETPTQYF	TGTGCCAGTAGTATAAGGGAGACACCTACGCAGTATTTT